Below, 13 T cell receptor beta chains from the same sample are listed, as sequenced in a study of T cell responses to AZD1222 COVID-19 vaccine. This table comes from immunoSEQ multiplex PCR, and its TCRdb copy is limited to in-frame clones, with some not included. The sample has roughly 76,000 clones; 86% are singletons. The specimen was peripheral blood, collected on day 0 of AZD1222 vaccination. The receptors come from an adult in good health.

J is TRBJ1-2 and V is TRBV7-9; maybe TRBD1 (5 bases). V shed 5 bases and J shed 4 bases, with 14 bases lying between them. The CDR3 consists of 14 residues. Germline V lookup: CDR1 SEHNR, CDR2 FQNEAQ (reference sequence). CDR3 DNA: TGTGCCAGCAGCCCCGGGGCTTTGAGCTATGGCTACACCTTC. It encodes CASSPGALSYGYTF.

The CDR3 sequence is CASSSGYEQYF. DNA of the CDR3: TGTGCCAGCAGTTCGGGGTACGAGCAGTACTTC. The V call is TRBV28, the J call TRBJ2-7; the D gene is possibly TRBD2 (5 bases). Between the trimmed V and J ends, which lost 4 bases and 4 bases, there was a span of 5 bases. The germline V gene has CDR1 MDHEN and CDR2 SYDVKM. The length of the CDR3 is 11 residues.

The chain joins TRBV6-4 to TRBJ2-3, with 7 bases lining up with TRBD1. V was pared by 6 bases and J by 5 bases, with 11 bases of the junction left unmatched. The CDR3 covers 15 residues. In germline, CDR1 is MRHNA, CDR2 SNTAGT. The CDR3 sequence is CASSIDDREGDTQYF. The CDR3 DNA follows: TGTGCCAGCAGCATCGATGACAGGGAAGGAGATACGCAGTATTTT.

This clone was detected many times. V and J are TRBV18 and TRBJ1-6; D is unresolved. V was cut by 2 bases and J by 7 bases, with 12 bases left in between. The length of the CDR3 is 15 residues. The germline gives CDR1 KGHSH, CDR2 LQKENI. The CDR3 coding sequence is TGTGCCAGCTCACCAGCAACGGAAGTGAATTCACCCCTCCACTTT. Protein sequence: CASSPATEVNSPLHF. The entire variable domain, with the rest obtained from reference TRBV18 and TRBJ1-6, is as follows: NAGVMQNPRHLVRRRGQEARLRCSPMKGHSHVYWYRQLPEEGLKFMVYLQKENIIDESGMPKERFSAEFPKEGPSILRIQQVVRGDSAAYFCASSPATEVNSPLHFGNGTRLTVT.

The chain has TRBV5-4 and TRBJ2-7, with TRBD1 matching 8 bases. Germline values: CDR1 SGHNT, CDR2 YYREEE (reference sequence). The CDR3 sequence is 13 residues long. J gave up 5 bases and V 6 bases, and 7 bases lay outside the gene matches. The CDR3 sequence: CASTLTGVNEQYF. DNA for the CDR3: TGTGCCAGCACCCTGACAGGGGTGAACGAGCAGTACTTC.

V is TRBV28 and J is TRBJ2-3, with TRBD2 identical over 8 bases. Germline trimming cut 5 bases from V and 2 bases from J; bases unmatched to any gene: 12. The CDR3 has 17 amino acids. CDR1 MDHEN and CDR2 SYDVKM come from the germline V gene. CDR3 in amino acids: CASSKGGERGTTDTQYF. The CDR3 DNA reads as TGTGCCAGCAGTAAGGGAGGCGAGCGGGGGACCACAGATACGCAGTATTTT.

This clone is a singleton in its sample. The genes are TRBV6-5 and TRBJ1-1; D unclear. Looked up from germline, CDR1 is MNHEY and CDR2 is SVGAGI. This CDR3 is 11 amino acids long. Trimming pared 5 bases from V and 5 bases from J, leaving 6 bases between. The CDR3 spells CASSPGTEAFF. CDR3 DNA: TGTGCCAGCAGTCCCGGGACTGAAGCTTTCTTT.

The sample holds one count of this clone. This chain uses TRBV4-2 with TRBJ2-2; TRBD1 matches 7 bases. V was pared by 3 bases and J by 3 bases, with 1 base of the junction left unmatched. Looked up from germline, CDR1 is LGHNA and CDR2 is YNFKEQ. CDR3 length: 14 residues. CDR3 in DNA: TGTGCCAGCAGCCAGGACAGGTACACCGGGGAGCTGTTTTTT. Translating gives CASSQDRYTGELFF.

This clone came up a few times. The chain joins TRBV4-3 to TRBJ1-2; possibly TRBD1 for D (5 bases). V gave up 0 bases and J gave up 4 bases, with 18 bases separating them. CDR1 and CDR2 (germline): LGHNA, YSLEER. The length of the CDR3 is 17 residues. CDR3 sequence: CASSQDKEKSRGYGYTF. CDR3 coding DNA: TGCGCCAGCAGCCAAGATAAGGAGAAGTCGAGGGGCTATGGCTACACCTTC.

This rearrangement joins TRBV11-1 to TRBJ2-7; perhaps TRBD1 as D (7 bases). The CDR3 runs to 11 residues. Trimming took off 5 bases at V and 10 bases at J, with 12 bases between the two ends. CDR1 is SGHAT and CDR2 is FQDESV in the germline V gene (reference sequence). DNA for the CDR3: TGTGCCAGCAGCCAGGGGGACTTACAGTACTTC. Its protein is CASSQGDLQYF.

The chain links TRBV28 to TRBJ1-5, with D hard to call. The V end lost 1 base, the J end lost 2 bases, and 9 bases lay between the germline ends. CDR3 length: 15 amino acids. Germline-derived CDR1 and CDR2 are MDHEN and SYDVKM. The CDR3 region is CASSLLGGGNQPQHF. CDR3 in DNA: TGTGCCAGCAGTTTATTGGGTGGGGGCAATCAGCCCCAGCATTTT. Full variable domain (rest looked up from reference TRBV28 and TRBJ1-5): DVKVTQSSRYLVKRTGEKVFLECVQDMDHENMFWYRQDPGLGLRLIYFSYDVKMKEKGDIPEGYSVSREKKERFSLILESASTNQTSMYLCASSLLGGGNQPQHFGDGTRLSIL.

V usage is TRBV10-3 and J usage is TRBJ2-1; TRBD2 aligns across 11 bases. Germline V CDR1 and CDR2: ENHRY, SYGVKD. This CDR3 contains 17 residues. V shed 6 bases and J 5 bases; nucleotides not matched to a gene: 12. CDR3 in amino acids: CAISATTGTSGHNEQFF. The CDR3 bases are TGTGCCATCAGCGCCACCACCGGGACTAGCGGACACAATGAGCAGTTCTTC.

Only one count was recorded for this clone. The V gene is TRBV7-3, the J gene TRBJ2-1; the D gene is possibly TRBD2 (7 bases). The CDR3 totals 15 residues. Trimming pared 2 bases from V and 6 bases from J, leaving 14 bases between. CDR1 and CDR2 (germline): SGHTA, FQGTGA. CDR3: CASSLWGGFVNEQFF. The CDR3 nucleotides are TGTGCCAGCAGCTTATGGGGGGGCTTCGTCAATGAGCAGTTCTTC.